This TCR beta chain was profiled in a study of identical twins (dated by TCRdb to between 2015 and 2016). Turning to the overall study: To test whether fetal clonotypes persist, this study deep-sequenced TCR alpha and beta repertoires from monozygotic twins, from unrelated adults of various ages, and from cord blood. To rule out contamination, the twin experiments were replicated at different times with different library preparation protocols.

Every donor was a healthy Caucasian. Three pairs of female monozygotic twins, all aged roughly 18 to 29 years, were included in the twin cohort. Using Miltenyi CD45RO+ enrichment and human naive T-cell isolation kits, memory (CD45RO+) and naive T cells were isolated from PBMC. This clonotype was seen ten or more times. Its cognate antigen has yet to be identified. No base quality information exists; no much larger clone differs at one position. Libraries were constructed by 5' RACE. The sample was run on an Illumina HiSeq 2000. Template switching introduced a universal primer binding site; the final cDNA contained a unique molecular identifier, enabling accurate counting of TCR cDNA molecules. Specific primers in the conserved constant-segment region were used to synthesize first-strand cDNA for the TCR alpha and beta chains. Each cDNA library was double barcoded, with a SMART-Mk sample barcode plus Illumina barcodes, to control for contamination. TruSeq adapter sequences along with Illumina sample barcodes were introduced in two successive PCR steps. The TCR alpha and beta cDNA libraries were sequenced on the Illumina HiSeq platform using custom primers. The study's processing was this. MiGEC processed the raw reads to extract unique molecular identifiers, while MiXCR was used to determine the CDR3 positions. Recombination models were inferred per individual with the repgenHMM and IGoR tools using an EM algorithm. Shared clonotype analysis was performed with the tcR package in R, normalizing sharing by the product of cloneset sizes. Out-of-frame nonproductive sequences were analyzed to study raw recombination free of thymic and clonal selection effects. TCRdb reran the public reads through fastp at Q25 and MiXCR, keeping productive beta chains. Each CDR3 protein appears once, grouped with its most common genes and DNA. TCRdb's processing, not the authors', yielded these V and J calls. Within this sample are fewer than 350,000 distinct CDR3 sequences, with roughly 8.6% of them counted one time only. Of the sample, 2.1% is held by the ten largest clones.

V has 4 bases trimmed and J has 3 bases trimmed; junction bases matching no gene number 4. The CDR3 covers 14 residues, taking in both the cysteine and the phenylalanine. CDR3 DNA only is kept here, 42 bases in frame from base 1. The research as a whole found: Compared with coincidental sharing between unrelated individuals, an excess of low generation-probability sequences was observed among out-of-frame TCR alpha sequences shared between twins. Zero-insertion analyses could be partly confounded by invariant T cells such as MAIT and iNKT, though diverse VJ usage argued against such confounding for most clonotypes. Because the same donors could not be followed over many years, conclusions were based on cross-sectional statistical analysis. Fewer insertions were carried by abundant cord blood beta clonotypes, a similar but weaker trend appeared in young adult naive repertoires, and no such trend appeared in memory repertoires. In beta out-of-frame sequences, excess twin sharing was weaker, because having fewer shared sequences lowered the signal-to-noise ratio. In monozygotic twins, out-of-frame TCR alpha sharing was systematically underestimated by recombination models, although the models agreed with sharing between unrelated individuals.

The sample was also reused in another study, on yellow fever vaccine responses in identical twins. The second study also describes: The authors reported that the T cell response to vaccination in identical twins appeared partly convergent and partly personalized. Focusing on identical twins, the study followed the T cell clones that responded to the vaccine, and did so with precision.

Sequencing used memory (CD45RO+) T cells sorted from blood. The cell subset or site label here, explained by the study, means: CD45RO+ enriched T cells. This sequence originates from a woman younger than 35 in good health. The V gene is TRBV12-3 or TRBV12-4 and the J gene is TRBJ2-3, with TRBD1 identical over 7 junction bases. The CDR3 reads CASSSGQPTDTQYF. The bases are TGTGCCAGCAGTTCGGGACAGCCAACAGATACGCAGTATTTT.